This T cell receptor beta chain appears in the sequencing data of a study of blood T cell repertoires in COVID-19. Profiling relied on immunoSEQ multiplex PCR, and the TCRdb table lists in-frame clones only, not all of them. The sample holds fewer than 250,000 clones, 84% seen once. Everyone who took part was 18 to 89 years old, and they came from about two dozen US areas. The clonotype was recovered from a man aged 55 to 70 who had recovered from COVID-19. Sequenced: PBMCs or T cells enriched from blood (not recorded which).

CDR3 DNA: TGTGCCAGCAGCCTAGGGGACAGGCGCGGCAATGAAAAACTGTTTTTT. Its protein product is CASSLGDRRGNEKLFF. V usage is TRBV7-2 and J usage is TRBJ1-4; 8 bases fit TRBD1. CDR1 SGHTA and CDR2 FQGNSA come from the germline V gene. The CDR3 totals 16 residues. Trimming removed 5 bases from V and 5 bases from J; junction bases left unmatched: 10.